This T cell receptor beta chain was sequenced in a study of blood T cells in healthy people across ages. Germline V gives CDR1 SGHDN, CDR2 FVKESK. With 4 bases removed from V and 3 bases from J, the gap between germline ends came to 19 bases. The CDR3 is made up of 16 amino acids. Together with a sample-barcoded 5' primer, a J-beta primer mix was included in a second PCR lasting about 7 to 11 cycles. MiXCR, applied by TCRdb to the 5' RACE reads, yields one record per CDR3 protein. This table has around 990,000 distinct CDR3 sequences, around 27% appearing once. Study-wide points: Diversity was estimated from one million T cells, and these estimates were considered underestimates. Unsorted PBMCs ruled out conclusive naive versus antigen-experienced comparison.

Every donor contributed roughly 10 milliliters of peripheral blood by blood draw. This clonotype was seen more than once but under ten times. What it recognizes is unknown. These records were also assigned to another study, of T cells of mothers and their children. Per that paper: Nine systemically healthy Caucasian donors: three mothers, six children.

V is TRBV14 and J is TRBJ2-7; D gene unclear. The origin of this receptor is a girl aged 2-10 years in good health. What was sequenced was blood. CDR3 residues: CASSRRSNLGFYEQYF. CDR3 DNA sequence: TGTGCCAGCAGCCGAAGGAGTAATCTGGGCTTCTACGAGCAGTACTTC.